Listed below are T cell receptor beta chains from one sample, sequenced in a study of blood T cell repertoires in COVID-19. Profiled with immunoSEQ multiplex PCR; TCRdb holds only in-frame clones, not every one. This table has about 59,000 clones, 91% appearing once. Sequencing input: peripheral blood. The receptor set was obtained from a human donor in a cohort sampled during active COVID-19. Each CDR3 is given with its conserved first and last residue. D genes are given only for firm matches. Clone size is shown for a subset of rows, as once, few, many or a class of expanded clone.

clone_size | j_call | d_call | v_call | cdr3_aa | cdr3_nt
- | TRBJ1-4 | TRBD1 | TRBV7-3 | CASSWDRGGKLFF | TGTGCCAGCAGCTGGGACAGGGGAGGCAAACTGTTTTTT
- | TRBJ2-7 | TRBD2 | TRBV7-2 | CASSLDHASGRAYF | TGTGCCAGCAGCTTAGATCACGCTAGCGGGAGGGCTTACTTC
- | TRBJ2-7 | TRBD1 | TRBV27 | CASSLGRGTGDFEQYF | TGTGCCAGCAGCCTTGGGCGAGGGACAGGGGATTTCGAGCAGTACTTC
- | TRBJ2-7 | TRBD2 | TRBV28 | CASTKGAGAVVAYEQYF | TGTGCCAGCACTAAAGGCGCGGGAGCGGTTGTGGCCTACGAGCAGTACTTC
few | TRBJ2-1 | - | TRBV7-3 | CASSLNVGGPEQFF | TGTGCCAGCAGCTTAAATGTGGGGGGGCCGGAGCAGTTCTTC
- | TRBJ2-4 | TRBD2 | TRBV6-2/TRBV6-3 | CASSSGGGAGNIQYF | TGTGCCAGCAGTTCTGGCGGGGGGGCCGGAAACATTCAGTACTTC
- | TRBJ2-4 | - | TRBV14 | CASSQSQGLAKNIQYF | TGTGCCAGCAGCCAAAGTCAGGGTCTAGCCAAAAACATTCAGTACTTC
- | TRBJ2-7 | - | TRBV11-3 | CASSSSPGSYHPYF | TGTGCCAGCAGCTCCTCCCCGGGGAGTTATCATCCGTACTTC
once | TRBJ2-3 | TRBD1 | TRBV27 | CASSLQGARRTDTQYF | TGTGCCAGCAGCCTACAGGGGGCGAGGCGCACAGATACGCAGTATTTT
- | TRBJ1-6 | - | TRBV9 | CASSRSRSYNSPLHF | TGTGCCAGCAGCAGGAGTCGCTCCTATAATTCACCCCTCCACTTT
- | TRBJ2-3 | TRBD2 | TRBV7-8 | CASSLSGGPVDTQYF | TGTGCCAGCAGCTTAAGCGGGGGGCCCGTAGATACGCAGTATTTT
few | TRBJ2-7 | TRBD2 | TRBV4-2 | CASSPSASGSGYEQYF | TGTGCCAGCAGCCCCTCGGCTAGCGGGAGTGGATACGAGCAGTACTTC
- | TRBJ1-1 | TRBD1 | TRBV29-1 | CSVHRGNEDTEAFF | TGCAGCGTTCACAGGGGTAATGAGGACACTGAAGCTTTCTTT
- | TRBJ2-3 | TRBD2 | TRBV24-1 | CATSDRSGKLDTQYF | TGTGCCACCAGTGACCGTAGCGGGAAGCTCGATACGCAGTATTTT
- | TRBJ1-1 | - | TRBV19 | CASSISQGITEAFF | TGTGCCAGTAGTATATCGCAGGGAATCACTGAAGCTTTCTTT
- | TRBJ2-2 | - | TRBV11-3 | CASSQTRTNGELFF | TGTGCCAGCAGCCAGACTAGGACGAACGGGGAGCTGTTTTTT
- | TRBJ1-2 | TRBD1 | TRBV28 | CASSFTEGDSPGFGYTF | TGTGCCAGCAGTTTTACGGAGGGGGACAGCCCTGGCTTTGGCTACACCTTC
- | TRBJ1-3 | TRBD1 | TRBV28 | CASSPRGRAGNTIYF | TGTGCCAGCAGTCCCAGGGGGCGGGCGGGAAACACCATATATTTT
- | TRBJ2-1 | TRBD1 | TRBV5-1 | CASSLAGQGAEEQFF | TGCGCCAGCAGCTTGGCCGGACAGGGGGCTGAGGAGCAGTTCTTC
- | TRBJ2-7 | TRBD2 | TRBV5-1 | CASSSGLAGTYEQYF | TGCGCCAGCAGCTCGGGACTAGCGGGGACCTACGAGCAGTACTTC
- | TRBJ2-2 | TRBD1 | TRBV19 | CASSLTGAFTGELFF | TGTGCCAGTAGTCTCACAGGGGCCTTCACCGGGGAGCTGTTTTTT
- | TRBJ2-3 | TRBD1 | TRBV13 | CASSSGQGADTQYF | TGTGCCAGCAGCTCAGGACAGGGGGCAGATACGCAGTATTTT
- | TRBJ2-2 | TRBD2 | TRBV14 | CASSDFGLAANTGELFF | TGTGCCAGCAGCGATTTCGGACTAGCGGCGAACACCGGGGAGCTGTTTTTT
- | TRBJ2-3 | - | TRBV18 | CASSPPGGGADTQYF | TGTGCCAGCTCACCACCGGGGGGGGGCGCAGATACGCAGTATTTT
- | TRBJ1-1 | - | TRBV5-1 | CASSDQQVNTEAFF | TGCGCCAGCAGCGACCAGCAGGTTAACACTGAAGCTTTCTTT
- | TRBJ2-5 | - | TRBV2 | CASSDRGTKQETQYF | TGTGCCAGCAGTGATCGGGGGACCAAACAAGAGACCCAGTACTTC
- | TRBJ2-7 | - | TRBV7-6 | CASSLSTRSRGGRGVGYEQYF | TGTGCCAGCAGCTTATCAACAAGAAGCAGAGGGGGTCGGGGAGTAGGGTACGAGCAGTACTTC
- | TRBJ1-2 | - | TRBV7-9 | CASSRNTDAGYGYTF | TGTGCCAGCAGCCGTAACACGGATGCGGGCTATGGCTACACCTTC
- | TRBJ1-4 | - | TRBV15 | CATSGTGTTATNEKLFF | TGTGCCACCAGCGGAACCGGGACAACTGCAACTAATGAAAAACTGTTTTTT
few | TRBJ2-1 | TRBD2 | TRBV7-3 | CASSPTGLQNEQFF | TGTGCCAGCAGCCCAACGGGACTACAGAATGAGCAGTTCTTC
- | TRBJ1-2 | - | TRBV7-3 | CASSLMGPGGRGGYTF | TGTGCCAGCAGCTTAATGGGGCCCGGGGGTCGGGGTGGCTACACCTTC
- | TRBJ2-6 | TRBD2 | TRBV7-8 | CASSLVGGPRGDVSGANVLTF | TGTGCCAGCAGCTTAGTCGGTGGGCCCCGGGGGGATGTTTCTGGGGCCAACGTCCTGACTTTC
- | TRBJ2-1 | TRBD1 | TRBV5-1 | CASSLDRVPYNEQFF | TGCGCCAGCAGCCTAGACAGGGTACCTTACAATGAGCAGTTCTTC
- | TRBJ1-1 | - | TRBV9 | CASSVSSGVTEAFF | TGTGCCAGCAGCGTGAGTTCGGGGGTTACTGAAGCTTTCTTT
- | TRBJ1-1 | TRBD1 | TRBV4-3 | CASSQDAWGQLNTEAFF | TGCGCCAGCAGCCAAGATGCTTGGGGACAGTTGAACACTGAAGCTTTCTTT
- | TRBJ1-6 | TRBD1 | TRBV7-9 | CASSHIPAGQGKNSPLHF | TGTGCCAGCAGCCACATTCCAGCGGGACAGGGAAAGAATTCACCCCTCCACTTT
- | TRBJ1-4 | - | TRBV7-9 | CASSLYRDVNEKLFF | TGTGCCAGCAGCCTCTACAGGGATGTAAATGAAAAACTGTTTTTT
- | TRBJ2-1 | TRBD2 | TRBV2 | CARSSGSHNEQFF | TGTGCCAGGTCTAGCGGGAGTCACAATGAGCAGTTCTTC
few | TRBJ1-2 | TRBD1 | TRBV5-4 | CASHRGANDNYGYTF | TGTGCCAGCCACAGGGGCGCAAATGATAACTATGGCTACACCTTC
- | TRBJ1-2 | - | TRBV5-1 | CASSPLGRLDGYTF | TGCGCCAGCAGCCCGCTAGGGAGGCTTGATGGCTACACCTTC
- | TRBJ2-2 | - | TRBV6-6 | CASSYQGLGGELFF | TGTGCCAGCAGTTACCAGGGGTTGGGCGGGGAGCTGTTTTTT
- | TRBJ1-3 | - | TRBV15 | CATSRDRGGNTIYF | TGTGCCACCAGCAGAGATCGGGGTGGAAACACCATATATTTT
- | TRBJ2-3 | TRBD2 | TRBV7-6 | CASSLGGGGGGTQYF | TGTGCCAGCAGCTTAGGTGGCGGGGGGGGAGGTACGCAGTATTTT
- | TRBJ2-3 | - | TRBV3-1/TRBV3-2 | CASSLRGRGSVYF | TGTGCCAGCAGCCTAAGGGGTCGGGGGTCGGTGTATTTT
- | TRBJ1-3 | - | TRBV21-1 | CASSKWSPRPGNTIYF | TGTGCCAGCAGCAAATGGTCCCCCAGGCCCGGAAACACCATATATTTT
- | TRBJ1-2 | - | TRBV10-1 | CAILSGNGYTF | TGCGCCATTTTAAGCGGGAATGGCTACACCTTC
- | TRBJ2-3 | TRBD2 | TRBV28 | CASSLAGTTGHTQYF | TGTGCCAGCAGTTTAGCCGGGACTACTGGCCATACGCAGTATTTT
- | TRBJ2-7 | TRBD2 | TRBV28 | CASSSGTSASYEQYF | TGTGCCAGCAGTTCCGGGACTAGCGCTTCCTACGAGCAGTACTTC
- | TRBJ2-3 | TRBD2 | TRBV7-8 | CASSSPGLLFDTQYF | TGTGCCAGCAGCTCCCCGGGACTACTTTTTGATACGCAGTATTTT
- | TRBJ1-5 | - | TRBV19 | CASTRTTNQPQHF | TGTGCCAGTACCAGGACTACTAATCAGCCCCAGCATTTT
- | TRBJ1-1 | - | TRBV27 | CASSFQGMGTEAFF | TGTGCCAGCAGTTTTCAGGGGATGGGCACTGAAGCTTTCTTT
- | TRBJ2-1 | - | TRBV4-3 | CASSQDLAATKNEQFF | TGCGCCAGCAGCCAAGATCTGGCGGCGACTAAGAATGAGCAGTTCTTC
- | TRBJ2-1 | TRBD2 | TRBV7-8 | CASSIRGTSGSLAYNEQFF | TGTGCCAGCAGCATTAGGGGGACTAGCGGGAGTTTAGCCTACAATGAGCAGTTCTTC
- | TRBJ2-3 | TRBD2 | TRBV30 | CAWSGVAGATDTQYF | TGTGCCTGGAGTGGAGTAGCGGGGGCAACAGATACGCAGTATTTT
- | TRBJ2-3 | TRBD1 | TRBV25-1 | CASSEEDPGQGAVDTQYF | TGTGCCAGCAGTGAAGAGGATCCGGGACAGGGGGCCGTAGATACGCAGTATTTT